The present T cell receptor (beta chain) was sequenced within a study of cytomegalovirus exposure and HLA in healthy donors. Findings and caveats of the study: An Asian-associated ancestry cluster reportedly showed fewer N-insertions than the approximately 670-donor mean in a later analysis. Most of the TCR beta V segments (in an earlier analysis) were productive either about 87% or about 30% of the time. The investigators catalogued 150 to 200 TCR beta chains as cytomegalovirus-associated.

Germline V gives CDR1 LGHNA, CDR2 YSLEER. V dropped 3 bases and J dropped 8; count of bases not matched to a gene: 6. This CDR3 contains 14 residues. PCR used 60 Vbeta primers and 13 Jbeta primers. The data were produced by immunoSEQ multiplex PCR, yet TCRdb's version contains in-frame clones alone and is incomplete. Seen here are around 120,000 clones, around four fifths observed once, and the top ten hold approximately 0.97%. Worth noting for this clone: The antigen remains undetermined.

This sequence joins TRBV4-3 and TRBJ1-4; 7 bases are a match to TRBD1. The TCR originated in a human donor in good health. The sample taken for sequencing was PBMCs. CDR3: CASSQTGIREKLFF. As DNA, the CDR3 is TGCGCCAGCAGCCAGACAGGGATTCGCGAAAAACTGTTTTTT.